This is a list of T cell receptor beta chains from one sample in a study of blood T cell repertoires in COVID-19. Assay used: immunoSEQ multiplex PCR; TCRdb lists only in-frame clones, some missing. The table records under 300,000 clones, roughly 82% of them present only once. Sequences were obtained from peripheral blood. These receptors originate from a woman aged 40 to 55 who had recovered from COVID-19. The CDR3 runs from the conserved cysteine through the conserved F or W. A D gene is named only where the DNA matches it firmly. Size values are once, few and many counts, or a class for expanded clones, and some rows have none.

V	size	J	D	CDR3	DNA
TRBV29-1	few	TRBJ1-2	-	CSVANSNYGYTF	TGCAGCGTTGCAAACAGTAACTATGGCTACACCTTC
TRBV19	-	TRBJ1-1	-	CASSMDRLTEAFF	TGTGCCAGTAGTATGGACAGACTCACTGAAGCTTTCTTT
TRBV2	-	TRBJ2-5	TRBD2	CASRTSPGETQYF	TGTGCCAGCAGGACTAGCCCGGGAGAGACCCAGTACTTC
TRBV5-5	-	TRBJ2-2	-	CASSLDVGRNTGELFF	TGTGCCAGCAGCTTGGACGTAGGGAGAAACACCGGGGAGCTGTTTTTT
TRBV12-3/TRBV12-4	-	TRBJ2-1	-	CATQRTPTNEQFF	TGTGCCACCCAGAGGACACCCACCAATGAGCAGTTCTTC
TRBV7-8	-	TRBJ2-1	TRBD1	CASSTHRGRDEQFF	TGTGCCAGCAGCACCCACAGGGGGCGCGATGAGCAGTTCTTC
TRBV7-9	-	TRBJ1-5	TRBD1	CASSLGDTGAWNQPQHF	TGTGCCAGCAGCTTAGGGGATACAGGGGCTTGGAATCAGCCCCAGCATTTT
TRBV12-5	-	TRBJ2-7	TRBD1	CASAKGAAYEQYF	TGTGCTAGCGCCAAGGGGGCAGCGTACGAGCAGTACTTC
TRBV19	-	TRBJ2-1	TRBD2	CASSVSGGPGDEQFF	TGTGCCAGTAGTGTTAGCGGGGGGCCAGGGGATGAGCAGTTCTTC
TRBV4-3	few	TRBJ1-2	TRBD1	CASSPGTGVVYGYTF	TGCGCCAGCAGCCCCGGGACAGGGGTTGTCTATGGCTACACCTTC
TRBV11-3	-	TRBJ2-7	-	CASSSSIRAF	TGTGCCAGCAGCTCCTCTATCAGGGCATTC
TRBV4-3	-	TRBJ1-3	-	CASSPEPTGSGNTIYF	TGCGCCAGCAGCCCCGAACCGACAGGCTCTGGAAACACCATATATTTT
TRBV28	-	TRBJ1-2	-	CASKQNMDYGYTF	TGTGCCAGCAAACAAAATATGGACTATGGCTACACCTTC
TRBV11-3	-	TRBJ1-6	TRBD1	CASSLRAGGGSPLHF	TGTGCCAGCAGCTTAAGGGCAGGGGGTGGTTCACCCCTCCACTTT
TRBV7-2	-	TRBJ2-3	TRBD2	CASSLGTSGMSTDTQYF	TGTGCCAGCAGCTTGGGAACCAGCGGGATGTCCACAGATACGCAGTATTTT
TRBV19	-	TRBJ1-5	TRBD1	CASSGTGGAGNQPQHF	TGTGCCAGTAGCGGGACAGGGGGCGCTGGCAATCAGCCCCAGCATTTT
TRBV5-3	-	TRBJ2-1	TRBD1	CARSGNRDRQLEGSYNEQFF	TGTGCCAGAAGCGGAAACCGGGACAGACAACTTGAGGGCTCCTACAATGAGCAGTTCTTC
TRBV24-1	-	TRBJ2-1	TRBD2	CATSDRARGRQYNEQFF	TGTGCCACCAGTGATCGAGCGCGGGGGAGGCAATACAATGAGCAGTTCTTC
TRBV11-2	-	TRBJ1-2	TRBD1	CASSTRGGSSNYGYTF	TGTGCCAGCAGCACGAGAGGGGGCTCTTCTAACTATGGCTACACCTTC
TRBV14	-	TRBJ1-1	TRBD1	CASMRTGGSGAFF	TGTGCCAGTATGAGGACAGGAGGATCTGGAGCTTTCTTT
TRBV28	-	TRBJ2-2	TRBD1	CASSFRGPDTGELFF	TGTGCCAGCAGTTTTAGGGGGCCGGACACCGGGGAGCTGTTTTTT
TRBV5-1	-	TRBJ2-5	TRBD2	CASSIGLEGTQYF	TGCGCCAGCAGCATAGGACTAGAGGGGACCCAGTACTTC
TRBV7-2	few	TRBJ1-2	-	CASSRTGSADYGYTF	TGTGCCAGCAGTCGAACAGGGTCGGCTGACTATGGCTACACCTTC
TRBV4-1	-	TRBJ2-1	TRBD2	CASSHLSGGSYNEQFF	TGCGCCAGCAGCCACCTTAGCGGGGGGTCCTACAATGAGCAGTTCTTC
TRBV6-2/TRBV6-3	-	TRBJ1-5	-	CASSRTGGSQPQHF	TGTGCCAGCAGCCGGACGGGGGGTTCTCAGCCCCAGCATTTT
TRBV4-3	-	TRBJ2-6	-	CASSHGRYSGANVLTF	TGCGCCAGCAGCCATGGCAGGTACTCTGGGGCCAACGTCCTGACTTTC
TRBV5-5	-	TRBJ1-4	-	CASSMGLATNEKLFF	TGTGCCAGCAGCATGGGACTTGCAACTAATGAAAAACTGTTTTTT
TRBV6-5	once	TRBJ1-3	-	CASSYSGGTGNTIYF	TGTGCCAGCAGTTACTCGGGGGGTACTGGAAACACCATATATTTT
TRBV19	many	TRBJ2-2	-	CASSTRLNTGELFF	TGTGCCAGTAGTACACGACTTAACACCGGGGAGCTGTTTTTT
TRBV25-1	-	TRBJ1-1	-	CASSQTGEENTEAFF	TGTGCCAGCAGCCAGACGGGGGAGGAGAACACTGAAGCTTTCTTT
TRBV7-9	-	TRBJ1-3	-	CASRQGSGNTIYF	TGTGCCAGCAGACAGGGCTCTGGAAACACCATATATTTT
TRBV24-1	-	TRBJ2-1	-	CATSDKAARVNEQFF	TGTGCCACCAGTGATAAGGCCGCCAGGGTCAATGAGCAGTTCTTC
TRBV7-2	-	TRBJ1-1	-	CASSLAQGIGAFF	TGTGCCAGCAGCTTAGCGCAGGGAATCGGAGCTTTCTTT
TRBV5-4	-	TRBJ2-1	TRBD2	CASSNRISGGNPNYNEQFF	TGTGCCAGCAGCAACCGAATTAGCGGGGGTAACCCTAACTACAATGAGCAGTTCTTC
TRBV12-3/TRBV12-4	-	TRBJ2-1	-	CASSESSYNEQFF	TGTGCCAGCAGTGAGAGCTCCTACAATGAGCAGTTCTTC
TRBV6-2/TRBV6-3	-	TRBJ2-5	TRBD1	CASSYLQGAQETQYF	TGTGCCAGCAGTTACTTGCAGGGGGCCCAAGAGACCCAGTACTTC
TRBV7-2	-	TRBJ1-2	-	CASSPSPYYGYTF	TGTGCCAGCAGCCCGTCCCCTTACTATGGCTACACCTTC
TRBV2	-	TRBJ2-1	TRBD2	CATKKELAGSYNEQFF	TGTGCCACCAAAAAAGAACTAGCGGGGTCCTACAATGAGCAGTTCTTC
TRBV11-3	-	TRBJ2-3	TRBD2	CASSPGTSGSTDTQYF	TGTGCCAGCAGCCCCGGGACTAGCGGGAGCACAGATACGCAGTATTTT
TRBV7-2	-	TRBJ1-1	-	CASRGGGVNTEAFF	TGTGCCAGCAGAGGGGGTGGGGTAAACACTGAAGCTTTCTTT
TRBV2	few	TRBJ1-2	-	CASKMSSQPSGYGYTF	TGTGCCAGCAAGATGAGCAGCCAGCCGAGCGGATATGGCTACACCTTC
TRBV6-2/TRBV6-3	-	TRBJ1-2	-	CASSIFRGDYGYTF	TGTGCCAGCAGCATCTTTCGAGGTGACTATGGCTACACCTTC
TRBV10-1	-	TRBJ2-1	TRBD2	CASSAGGPNNEQFF	TGCGCCAGCAGTGCGGGGGGGCCCAACAATGAGCAGTTCTTC
TRBV6-1	-	TRBJ2-7	-	CASSEVGDEQYF	TGTGCCAGCAGTGAAGTGGGCGACGAGCAGTACTTC
TRBV30	-	TRBJ2-3	-	CAWRTGDTQYF	TGTGCCTGGAGAACGGGAGATACGCAGTATTTT
TRBV7-9	-	TRBJ1-2	TRBD1	CASSLVGQGVGGYTF	TGTGCCAGCAGCTTAGTGGGACAGGGGGTTGGTGGCTACACCTTC
TRBV27	-	TRBJ1-2	TRBD1	CASRAGTGTLGYTF	TGTGCCAGCAGGGCCGGGACAGGGACTTTAGGCTACACCTTC
TRBV7-2	-	TRBJ2-2	TRBD2	CASSSLRLAGGKNTGELFF	TGTGCCAGCAGCTCCCTCCGACTAGCGGGGGGAAAAAACACCGGGGAGCTGTTTTTT
TRBV5-4	-	TRBJ2-3	TRBD1	CASSSGQDTDTQYF	TGTGCCAGCAGCTCTGGACAGGACACAGATACGCAGTATTTT
TRBV19	-	TRBJ2-1	TRBD1	CASSDRVLNEQFF	TGTGCCAGTAGTGACAGGGTTTTGAATGAGCAGTTCTTC
TRBV24-1	-	TRBJ2-3	-	CATSDLRSTDTQYF	TGTGCCACCAGTGATTTGCGGAGCACAGATACGCAGTATTTT
TRBV4-3	-	TRBJ2-1	TRBD2	CASSHGLAVYNEQFF	TGCGCCAGCAGCCACGGACTAGCGGTGTACAATGAGCAGTTCTTC
TRBV27	-	TRBJ1-2	TRBD1	CASSQQTQGARGYTF	TGTGCCAGCAGTCAACAAACGCAGGGGGCGCGTGGCTACACCTTC
TRBV7-3	-	TRBJ1-6	-	CASSFSGGYNSPLHF	TGTGCCAGCAGCTTCTCCGGAGGATATAATTCACCCCTCCACTTT
TRBV18	-	TRBJ1-5	-	CASSPSLLEAGNQPQHF	TGTGCCAGCTCACCGAGTTTGTTAGAAGCAGGGAATCAGCCCCAGCATTTT
TRBV11-3	-	TRBJ2-7	TRBD1	CASSSGTGYFEQYF	TGTGCCAGCAGCTCGGGGACAGGGTACTTCGAGCAGTACTTC
TRBV27	-	TRBJ1-2	-	CASSFLSAGYGYTF	TGTGCCAGCAGTTTTTTGTCGGCGGGCTATGGCTACACCTTC
TRBV14	-	TRBJ1-6	-	CASSQVLSLSGESPLHF	TGTGCCAGCAGCCAAGTCCTAAGTCTCTCCGGGGAGTCACCCCTCCACTTT
TRBV3-1/TRBV3-2	-	TRBJ2-7	TRBD1	CATGQGGDEQYF	TGTGCCACTGGACAGGGTGGGGACGAGCAGTACTTC
TRBV29-1	-	TRBJ2-3	TRBD2	CSGASWTSGGTDTQYF	TGCAGCGGGGCCTCCTGGACTAGCGGGGGCACAGATACGCAGTATTTT